This T cell receptor (beta chain) was captured by sequencing in a study of blood T cell repertoires in COVID-19. Study in general: Some COVID-19 samples were acute and others convalescent; all came from the United States, Italy and Spain. Nucleic acid was either cDNA or gDNA, and it came from T cells, B-cell-depleted T cells, or PBMCs.

This clone was seen a few times. V lost 4 bases and J lost 5; bases outside the gene matches: 10. The CDR3 loop spans 16 amino acids. The germline V gene encodes CDR1 SGHRS and CDR2 YFSETQ. Clones were sequenced by immunoSEQ multiplex PCR, and TCRdb holds only the in-frame ones, with some missing. The table records 40,000 to 60,000 clones, roughly 84% of them present only once. This sequence was found in a man in his fifties or sixties with active COVID-19. J is TRBJ2-1 and V is TRBV5-1; 9 bases are shared with TRBD2. The source material was peripheral blood. In DNA form, the CDR3 reads TGCGCCAGCAGCCCTTTGGGGCGGGGGGGAAACAATGAGCAGTTCTTC. It translates to CASSPLGRGGNNEQFF.